These 19 T cell receptor beta chains were all obtained from the same sample, sequenced in a study of response to subunit inactivated influenza vaccine. TCRdb re-called the RT-PCR reads with MiXCR, one entry per CDR3 protein. Here the sample spans approximately 530,000 distinct CDR3 sequences, around 13% being singletons. The sequencing here drew on PBMCs from blood, taken about 40 days after vaccination. These receptors came from a man aged 45-65 years who received an inactivated influenza vaccine.

Only a few counts were recorded for this clonotype. This chain joins TRBV6-5 and TRBJ2-7; 7 bases are shared with TRBD1. Germline trimming cut 2 bases from V and 4 bases from J; bases unmatched to any gene: 5. Germline lookup yields CDR1 MNHEY and CDR2 SVGAGI. The CDR3 totals 14 residues. The CDR3 DNA reads TGTGCCAGCAGTTACGAGGGGGCAGGTTACGAGCAGTACTTC. Encoded protein: CASSYEGAGYEQYF.

This clonotype was recorded a few times. V usage is TRBV20-1 and J usage is TRBJ2-7; maybe TRBD2 (5 bases). V shed 1 base and J shed 6 bases, with 13 bases lying between them. Germline V gives CDR1 DFQATT, CDR2 SNEGSKA (reference sequence). The CDR3 runs 13 residues. The CDR3 sequence: CSARGLARLEQYF. In nucleotides, the CDR3 is TGCAGTGCTAGAGGTCTAGCAAGGCTCGAGCAGTACTTC.

The CDR3 nucleotides are TGCAGCGTTGCAAGCAATGGGGGGGGAGAGACCCAGTACTTC. Residues: CSVASNGGGETQYF. This rearrangement joins TRBV29-1 to TRBJ2-5; 7 bases map to TRBD2. Unmatched junction bases numbered 9, after V lost 4 bases and J lost 4 bases. The CDR3 contains 14 residues. Germline CDR1 reads SQVTM; CDR2 reads ANQGSEA.

This clonotype was picked up a small number of times. The chain recombines TRBV20-1 with TRBJ2-1; the D gene is possibly TRBD2 (5 bases). Germline-derived CDR1 and CDR2 are DFQATT and SNEGSKA (reference sequence). This CDR3 has 17 residues. Trimming shortened V by 8 bases and J by 3 bases, and 26 bases separated the two germline ends. The CDR3 loop reads CSTTGVGREIVYNEQFF. CDR3 DNA sequence: TGCAGTACGACCGGGGTAGGCCGCGAAATCGTCTACAATGAGCAGTTCTTC.

This clonotype occurred many times. The V call is TRBV15, the J call TRBJ2-5, with D unclear. The length of the CDR3 is 16 residues. V was shortened by 3 bases and J by 1 base, with 15 bases between the two germline ends. Germline V gene sequence: CDR1 LNHNV, CDR2 YYDKDF (reference sequence). The CDR3, as DNA: TGTGCCACCAGCAGGGCAACTTGGGTCTTCCAAGAGACCCAGTACTTC. This translates into CATSRATWVFQETQYF. Full variable domain (outside the CDR3, taken from reference TRBV15 and TRBJ2-5): DAMVIQNPRYQVTQFGKPVTLSCSQTLNHNVMYWYQQKSSQAPKLLFHYYDKDFNNEADTPDNFQSRRPNTSFCFLDIRSPGLGDTAMYLCATSRATWVFQETQYFGPGTRLLVL.

At least ten counts were recorded for this clonotype. The V call is TRBV5-1, the J call TRBJ1-5; weak D call: TRBD1 (6 bases). Germline loops: CDR1 SGHRS, CDR2 YFSETQ. The V end was cut by 0 bases, the J end by 2 bases, with 9 bases between. CDR3 length equals 15 residues. The CDR3 is CASSLDYRGNQPQHF. The CDR3 DNA reads as TGCGCCAGCAGCTTGGACTACAGGGGCAATCAGCCCCAGCATTTT.

This clonotype was seen a few times. The chain is built from TRBV28 and TRBJ1-1; 8 bases are shared with TRBD1. Germline CDR1 and CDR2: MDHEN and SYDVKM. The trim removed 2 bases at V and 5 bases at J, leaving 7 bases unmatched. The length of the CDR3 is 15 residues. CDR3 protein: CASSLDRGWGTEAFF. The CDR3 region has the DNA TGTGCCAGCAGTTTAGACAGGGGTTGGGGTACTGAAGCTTTCTTT.

This clonotype was picked up many times. J is TRBJ2-7 and V is TRBV29-1; no definite D call. Trimming cost V 3 bases and J 3 bases, with 15 bases left between them. CDR1 is SQVTM and CDR2 is ANQGSEA in the germline V gene. This CDR3 spans 14 amino acids. The CDR3 DNA reads as TGCAGCGTTGAGCTGAATAGAAGTGGCTACGAGCAGTACTTC. This codes for CSVELNRSGYEQYF.

V and J are TRBV6-2 or TRBV6-3 and TRBJ2-1, with TRBD2 identical over 7 bases. The CDR3 loop spans 18 amino acids. V lost 2 bases to trimming and J lost 0 bases; unmatched junction nucleotides: 10. Germline-derived CDR1 and CDR2 are MNHEY and SVGEGT. In nucleotides, the CDR3 is TGTGCCAGCAGTTACACCCTTTTCGGGGGGAGCTCCTACAATGAGCAGTTCTTC. Translated, it gives CASSYTLFGGSSYNEQFF.

There are a few counts of this clonotype. The V and J genes are TRBV7-2 and TRBJ2-3; the match to TRBD2 covers 13 bases. V lost 1 base to trimming and J lost 8 bases; unmatched junction nucleotides: 9. The CDR3 contains 17 residues. Germline CDR1 SGHTA, CDR2 FQGNSA. CDR3 sequence (DNA): TGTGCCAGCAGCTTAGGACTAGCGGGAGGCCCAGGGGTTACGCAGTATTTT. This codes for CASSLGLAGGPGVTQYF.

The CDR3 region has the DNA TGTGCCAGCAGTTACATCGGGGCCACCCTGACACCCCTCCACTTT. Its translation: CASSYIGATLTPLHF. The chain couples TRBV6-2 or TRBV6-3 to TRBJ1-6; the D gene is possibly TRBD1 (5 bases). Germline V CDR1 and CDR2: MNHEY, SVGEGT. CDR3 length: 15 residues. V was trimmed by 2 bases and J by 11 bases, leaving 16 bases between them.

This chain joins TRBV9 and TRBJ1-4, with 8 bases lining up with TRBD1. The CDR3 covers 15 residues. Germline V gives CDR1 SGDLS, CDR2 YYNGEE. V dropped 3 bases and J dropped 8; count of bases not matched to a gene: 9. The CDR3 here is CASSAPGGSPEKLFF. CDR3 DNA: TGTGCCAGCAGCGCTCCAGGGGGCTCGCCCGAAAAACTGTTTTTT. Using reference TRBV9 and TRBJ1-4 for the parts outside the CDR3, the full variable domain is DSGVTQTPKHLITATGQRVTLRCSPRSGDLSVYWYQQSLDQGLQFLIQYYNGEERAKGNILERFSAQQFPDLHSELNLSSLELGDSALYFCASSAPGGSPEKLFFGSGTQLSVL.

This clonotype was recorded a few times. The genes are TRBV6-1 and TRBJ2-7; D is unclear. The CDR3 is made up of 15 amino acids. V dropped 0 bases and J dropped 2 bases, with 11 bases sitting between them. Germline CDR1 reads MNHNS; CDR2 reads SASEGT. Written as DNA, the CDR3 is TGTGCCAGCAGTGAAGCGCTTGATAGGACCTACGAGCAGTACTTC. Translated: CASSEALDRTYEQYF.

This rearrangement joins TRBV7-2 to TRBJ2-1; unclear D gene. Germline-derived CDR1 and CDR2 are SGHTA and FQGNSA. The V end was cut by 4 bases, the J end by 4 bases, with 11 bases between. This CDR3 is 14 amino acids long. The CDR3 DNA sequence: TGTGCCAGCAGCTCCTCCGCGTGGTACAATGAGCAGTTCTTC. This gives the protein CASSSSAWYNEQFF.

The rearrangement uses TRBV4-1 and TRBJ1-2; 8 positions agree with TRBD1. Germline V CDR1 and CDR2: MGHRA, YSYEKL. The V and J ends lost 4 bases and 6 bases, in that order; junction bases with no gene match: 4. CDR3 length: 13 amino acids. The CDR3 DNA reads TGCGCCAGCAGCCGACAGGGGCTGGATGGCTACACCTTC. Its protein is CASSRQGLDGYTF.

The rearrangement uses TRBV12-3 or TRBV12-4 and TRBJ2-1; D ambiguous. The CDR3 contains 16 residues. The V and J ends lost 2 bases and 0 bases respectively, with 11 bases between them. As DNA, the CDR3 is TGTGCCAGCAGTTTATCCCCCCTAGTCTCCTACAATGAGCAGTTCTTC. Amino acids: CASSLSPLVSYNEQFF.

The V and J genes are TRBV6-6 and TRBJ1-1, with D hard to call. The CDR3 extends over 12 amino acids. V was clipped by 0 bases and J by 6 bases, with 5 bases between them. Germline loops: CDR1 MNHNY, CDR2 SVGAGI (reference sequence). CDR3 region: CASSYSGSEAFF. CDR3 sequence (DNA): TGTGCCAGCAGTTACTCCGGGTCTGAAGCTTTCTTT.

For the CDR3, the DNA is TGTGCCAGCTCACGTACTAGGGTGGTATCTACCGAGCAGTACTTC. Its protein is CASSRTRVVSTEQYF. The rearrangement joins TRBV18 to TRBJ2-7; weak D call: TRBD2 (5 bases). Germline V gives CDR1 KGHSH, CDR2 LQKENI. V was shortened by 4 bases and J by 6 bases, with 19 bases between the two germline ends. The length of the CDR3 is 15 residues. Combining the CDR3 with reference TRBV18 and TRBJ2-7 gives the whole variable domain NAGVMQNPRHLVRRRGQEARLRCSPMKGHSHVYWYRQLPEEGLKFMVYLQKENIIDESGMPKERFSAEFPKEGPSILRIQQVVRGDSAAYFCASSRTRVVSTEQYFGPGTRLTVT.

V gene TRBV20-1 combines with J gene TRBJ2-1; 11 nucleotides agree with TRBD1. V lost 3 bases and J lost 7; bases outside the gene matches: 5. CDR1 is DFQATT and CDR2 is SNEGSKA in the germline V gene (reference sequence). This CDR3 spans 14 amino acids. The CDR3 region has the DNA TGCAGTGCTAGCTCAGGGACAGGGGGGAATGAGCAGTTCTTC. Translating gives CSASSGTGGNEQFF.